A selection of T cell receptor beta chains follows, all from one sample in a study of blood T cell repertoires in COVID-19. Here immunoSEQ multiplex PCR was the method, and the copy in TCRdb shows in-frame clones only, minus some. The repertoire holds about 250,000 clones, with approximately 79% as singletons. Sequenced sample: peripheral blood. The source is a woman aged 80 or over with active or convalescent COVID-19. The conserved cysteine and the conserved F or W are not part of the CDR3 here. Fields, in order: V gene, CDR3 protein.

TRBV3-1/TRBV3-2 | ASSKQGIGEQY
TRBV28 | ASKPTGALYGYT
TRBV6-5 | ASTEQGVRNQPQH
TRBV2 | ASSEGQGGQPQH
TRBV29-1 | SVGGSGYGYT
TRBV5-1 | ASTFNSNSPLH
TRBV5-4 | ASRSKGVGYEQY
TRBV5-4 | ASSLDRGGYT
TRBV19 | ASSINKSYGYT
TRBV4-2 | ASSQEVLARRPGELF
TRBV11-2 | ASSLDLGAGGIYNEQF
TRBV14 | ASSQQRNYGYT
TRBV5-6 | ASSLAPRAQGAEAF
TRBV11-2 | ASSLVNSEKLF
TRBV6-5 | ASRRQGLGETQY
TRBV19 | ARERKRGGLGTGELF
TRBV19 | ASSGTGGAPGNTIY
TRBV6-1 | ASSEALTAAGYT
TRBV5-6 | ASSRRSGGAFNTQY
TRBV4-1 | ASSQGEGVGEQF
TRBV3-1/TRBV3-2 | ASSPTVNTGELF
TRBV5-1 | ASSLGPWGVNEQF
TRBV12-5 | ASGLEAGGNYEQY
TRBV2 | ASSRDRGAHTEAF
TRBV28 | ASSLGGFSTYEQY
TRBV5-5 | ASSFTSDNTDTQY
TRBV30 | ACQAGGPGTQY
TRBV5-8 | ASSSPGQINEKLF
TRBV7-9 | ASSPRGSNEKLF
TRBV21-1 | ASSTSDNLAKNIQY
TRBV20-1 | SASTRDYQETQY
TRBV6-4 | ASSKRGGTDTQY